These 27 T cell receptor beta chains share one sample of origin, sequenced in a study of tissue T cells after allogeneic stem cell transplantation. The data were produced by immunoSEQ multiplex PCR, yet TCRdb's version contains in-frame clones alone and is incomplete. The sample holds roughly 25,000 clones, over 70% seen once. This specimen was tissue from the ileum, taken at autopsy. These receptors were taken from a female donor aged 60 or older with lung cancer.

Only a few counts were recorded for this clone. The rearrangement links TRBV5-4 to TRBJ2-7; TRBD2 agrees at 7 bases. The CDR3 totals 15 residues. CDR1 is SGHNT, CDR2 YYREEE, per germline (reference sequence). The V gene end was trimmed by 5 bases and the J gene end by 0 bases; junction bases not matched to a gene: 8. The CDR3 bases are TGTGCCAGCAGGGATGGCAGCGGGGACTCCTACGAGCAGTACTTC. Protein sequence: CASRDGSGDSYEQYF.

For the CDR3, the DNA is TGTGCCACCAGGGACCCAGGAAACACCATATATTTT. Translating it yields CATRDPGNTIYF. V and J are TRBV24-1 and TRBJ1-3; unclear D gene. The CDR3 extends over 12 amino acids. Trimming pared 7 bases from V and 4 bases from J, leaving 7 bases between. Germline V gene lookup returns CDR1 KGHDR and CDR2 SFDVKD.

V gene TRBV12-3 or TRBV12-4 combines with J gene TRBJ1-2; D is ambiguous. This CDR3 has 12 residues. The V end lost 8 bases, the J end lost 4 bases, and 11 bases lay between the germline ends. In nucleotides, the CDR3 is TGTGCCAGCTCGAATCCTCCCTATGGCTACACCTTC. Its protein is CASSNPPYGYTF.

The gene calls are TRBV6-1 and TRBJ1-2, with a weak D call TRBD1 (6 bases). This CDR3 is 15 amino acids long. Germline CDR1 reads MNHNS; CDR2 reads SASEGT. Trimming cost V 3 bases and J 4 bases, with 15 bases left between them. The chain's CDR3 is CASSEGHLGSYGYTF. CDR3 coding DNA: TGTGCCAGCAGTGAGGGACATTTGGGCTCCTATGGCTACACCTTC.

V and J are TRBV4-3 and TRBJ1-1; D unclear. The V end was cut by 4 bases, the J end by 1 base, with 10 bases between. Per the germline V gene, CDR1 is LGHNA and CDR2 is YSLEER. The CDR3 is made up of 14 amino acids. The CDR3 bases are TGCGCCAGCAGCCGACAACAGAGGAACACTGAAGCTTTCTTT. This encodes CASSRQQRNTEAFF.

V and J are TRBV13 and TRBJ2-3, with D hard to call. The germline V gene encodes CDR1 PRHDT and CDR2 FYEKMQ (reference sequence). This CDR3 is 15 amino acids long. The V and J ends lost 1 base and 0 bases respectively, with 8 bases between them. The CDR3 DNA is TGTGCCAGCAGCTTAGAGCTCGGGAGCACAGATACGCAGTATTTT. Translation: CASSLELGSTDTQYF.

This chain connects TRBV6-6 to TRBJ2-1; 7 positions agree with TRBD2. Germline-derived CDR1 and CDR2 are MNHNY and SVGAGI (reference sequence). The CDR3 contains 16 residues. Trimming at V came to 5 bases and at J to 1 base, leaving 8 bases not matched to a gene. CDR3 sequence (DNA): TGTGCCAGCAGTAAAACTGGCGGGAGTTCCTACAATGAGCAGTTCTTC. It codes for CASSKTGGSSYNEQFF.

The chain couples TRBV27 to TRBJ2-1; tentatively, D is TRBD2 (6 bases). The CDR3 loop spans 14 amino acids. Trimming left V 3 bases short and J 3 bases short, with 9 bases between. The germline V gene has CDR1 MNHEY and CDR2 SMNVEV (reference sequence). Here the CDR3 DNA reads TGTGCCAGCAGTTTTGATAGCGGCTACAATGAGCAGTTCTTC. Translated, it gives CASSFDSGYNEQFF.

The chain links TRBV24-1 to TRBJ2-2; unclear D gene. Trimming took 2 bases from V and 0 from J, leaving 12 bases between them. The germline V gene encodes CDR1 KGHDR and CDR2 SFDVKD. The CDR3 is 17 residues long. CDR3 in DNA: TGTGCCACCAGTGATTCCCTTCGGTCATCGAACACCGGGGAGCTGTTTTTT. Its translation: CATSDSLRSSNTGELFF.

The rearrangement uses TRBV6-1 and TRBJ1-5; D unresolved. This CDR3 contains 18 residues. The germline CDR1 and CDR2 sequences are MNHNS and SASEGT. V was clipped by 1 base and J by 2 bases, with 18 bases between them. CDR3 in amino acids: CASSEGVIFGRGNQPQHF. CDR3 nucleotide sequence: TGTGCCAGCAGTGAAGGGGTGATTTTTGGGAGGGGCAATCAGCCCCAGCATTTT.

Written as DNA, the CDR3 is TGCGCCAGCAGCTTTGGGACAGGGGGTGAAAAACTGTTTTTT. This translates into CASSFGTGGEKLFF. The chain carries TRBV5-1 and TRBJ1-4; 11 bases match TRBD1. Trimming cost V 2 bases and J 7 bases; bases outside gene matches: 1. Per germline, CDR1 SGHRS and CDR2 YFSETQ. There are 14 residues in the CDR3.

The chain couples TRBV5-1 to TRBJ2-5, with D uncertain. The germline CDR1 and CDR2 sequences are SGHRS and YFSETQ. V lost 0 bases, J lost 4 bases, and 10 bases lay in between. This CDR3 is built from 14 residues. The CDR3 DNA reads TGCGCCAGCAGCTTGGATGAGTGGTCAGAGACCCAGTACTTC. It encodes CASSLDEWSETQYF.

The gene calls are TRBV5-4 and TRBJ2-1; tentatively, D is TRBD2 (7 bases). V was shortened by 5 bases and J by 0 bases, with 12 bases between the two germline ends. From germline, CDR1 is SGHNT and CDR2 YYREEE (reference sequence). The CDR3 consists of 15 residues. The CDR3 loop reads CASRMGGASYNEQFF. In DNA form, the CDR3 reads TGTGCCAGCAGGATGGGGGGGGCCTCCTACAATGAGCAGTTCTTC.

This clone has a handful of counts. This chain joins TRBV5-1 and TRBJ2-3; the match to TRBD1 covers 9 bases. This CDR3 has 16 amino acids. Per germline, CDR1 SGHRS and CDR2 YFSETQ. V lost 2 bases to trimming and J lost 8 bases; unmatched junction nucleotides: 12. The DNA of the CDR3 is TGCGCCAGCAGCTTTAGAGGACAGGGGCTAACGAGTACGCAGTATTTT. Protein: CASSFRGQGLTSTQYF.

The rearrangement joins TRBV5-1 to TRBJ2-1; 7 nucleotides agree with TRBD1. The CDR3 length is 15 residues. Germline V lookup: CDR1 SGHRS, CDR2 YFSETQ. The junction had 12 bases not matched to a gene; V was cut back by 4 bases and J by 8 bases. CDR3 DNA sequence: TGCGCCAGCAGCGTGGGACAGATCGGATTTGATGAGCAGTTCTTC. Translated: CASSVGQIGFDEQFF. The entire variable domain, with the rest obtained from reference TRBV5-1 and TRBJ2-1, is as follows: KAGVTQTPRYLIKTRGQQVTLSCSPISGHRSVSWYQQTPGQGLQFLFEYFSETQRNKGNFPGRFSGRQFSNSRSEMNVSTLELGDSALYLCASSVGQIGFDEQFFGPGTRLTVL.

This clone has just one count. The gene calls are TRBV7-2 and TRBJ2-1; D is undetermined. The germline CDR1 and CDR2 sequences are SGHTA and FQGNSA. The CDR3 loop spans 13 amino acids. Trimming took 4 bases from V and 0 from J, leaving 4 bases between them. Here the CDR3 reads CASSSHSYNEQFF. The CDR3, as DNA: TGTGCCAGCAGCTCCCACTCCTACAATGAGCAGTTCTTC.

The chain employs TRBV14 and TRBJ2-3; possibly TRBD2 for D (5 bases). Trimming left V 1 base short and J 15 bases short, with 14 bases between. CDR1 is SGHDN, CDR2 FVKESK, per germline. This CDR3 region has 12 residues. The CDR3 nucleotides are TGTGCCAGCAGCCAAGTTCGGGGTCGGATTTATTTT. Protein sequence: CASSQVRGRIYF.

The chain recombines TRBV19 with TRBJ2-2; perhaps TRBD2 as D (5 bases). Trimming took off 4 bases at V and 0 bases at J, with 9 bases between the two ends. Germline V gives CDR1 LNHDA, CDR2 SQIVND (reference sequence). The CDR3 is 15 amino acids. CDR3 in DNA: TGTGCCAGTAGTAGCCGGGGAGCGAACACCGGGGAGCTGTTTTTT. Translating gives CASSSRGANTGELFF.

This rearrangement joins TRBV6-5 to TRBJ2-1; 13 nucleotides align to TRBD2. J gave up 6 bases and V 7 bases, and 6 bases lay outside the gene matches. Germline CDR1 reads MNHEY; CDR2 reads SVGAGI. This CDR3 region has 15 residues. Here the CDR3 DNA reads TGTGCCAGCAAAAAACTAGCGGGAGGGCCCAATGAGCAGTTCTTC. Residues: CASKKLAGGPNEQFF.

The genes are TRBV7-3 and TRBJ2-1; weak D call: TRBD2 (5 bases). V was cut by 3 bases and J by 5 bases, with 8 bases left in between. CDR1 is SGHTA and CDR2 is FQGTGA in the germline V gene. The CDR3 runs to 13 residues. In DNA, the CDR3 is TGTGCCAGCAGCTTGGACTGGAACAATGAGCAGTTCTTC. The encoded protein is CASSLDWNNEQFF.

The chain is built from TRBV30 and TRBJ1-5; no clear D gene. Germline CDR1 GTSNPN, CDR2 SVGIG (reference sequence). V was clipped by 2 bases and J by 4 bases, with 12 bases between them. The CDR3 runs 14 residues. The CDR3 DNA reads TGTGCCTGGAGTAGGCGCCAGTTGAATCAGCCCCAGCATTTT. It codes for CAWSRRQLNQPQHF.

The count of this clone is one. The chain joins TRBV2 to TRBJ2-1, with D possibly matching TRBD1 (5 bases). V was trimmed by 4 bases and J by 8 bases, leaving 12 bases between them. The CDR3 is 13 residues long. Per germline, CDR1 SNHLY and CDR2 FYNNEI. The CDR3 nucleotides are TGTGCCAGCAGTGGGGGCCTAGTTCATGAGCAGTTCTTC. Translating it yields CASSGGLVHEQFF.

The chain employs TRBV18 and TRBJ1-4; D perhaps matches TRBD1 (5 bases). Trimming pared 3 bases from V and 8 bases from J, leaving 10 bases between. In germline, CDR1 is KGHSH, CDR2 LQKENI. The CDR3 has 13 residues. The CDR3, as DNA: TGTGCCAGCTCACCGTCCCGACAGGAAAAACTGTTTTTT. It translates to CASSPSRQEKLFF. The whole variable domain, remainder taken from reference TRBV18 and TRBJ1-4, is NAGVMQNPRHLVRRRGQEARLRCSPMKGHSHVYWYRQLPEEGLKFMVYLQKENIIDESGMPKERFSAEFPKEGPSILRIQQVVRGDSAAYFCASSPSRQEKLFFGSGTQLSVL.

This chain joins TRBV3-1 (or the pseudogene TRBV3-2) and TRBJ2-3, with 9 positions matching TRBD2. V trimming: 1 base; J trimming: 6 bases; junction bases outside the gene matches: 2. This CDR3 region has 14 residues. CDR1 and CDR2 from the germline V gene are LGHDT and YNNKEL (reference sequence). The CDR3 reads CASSQGGRVDTQYF. As DNA, the CDR3 is TGTGCCAGCAGCCAAGGCGGGAGGGTGGATACGCAGTATTTT.

This chain links TRBV7-6 with TRBJ2-2; D may match TRBD1 or TRBD2 (5 bases each). The CDR3 consists of 18 residues. V shed 2 bases and J shed 4 bases, with 20 bases lying between them. Germline V CDR1 and CDR2: SGHVS, FNYEAQ. The CDR3: CASSLTRGGRGSTGELFF. The CDR3 DNA reads TGTGCCAGCAGCTTAACGAGGGGCGGCCGAGGCAGCACCGGGGAGCTGTTTTTT.

The chain has TRBV5-1 and TRBJ2-3; 12 bases fit TRBD2. V gave up 3 bases and J gave up 0 bases; unmatched junction bases: 11. The CDR3 length is 19 residues. CDR1 is SGHRS, CDR2 YFSETQ, per germline. CDR3 DNA sequence: TGCGCCAGCAGCTCCAAGACTAGCGGGGGACTCCTGAGCACAGATACGCAGTATTTT. Amino acids: CASSSKTSGGLLSTDTQYF.

The rearrangement links TRBV10-3 to TRBJ1-5; perhaps TRBD1 as D (5 bases). CDR1 ENHRY and CDR2 SYGVKD come from the germline V gene. Trimming took 6 bases from V and 4 from J, leaving 19 bases between them. The CDR3 length is 16 residues. The CDR3 loop reads CAISRDGTGGNQPQHF. The CDR3 DNA reads as TGTGCCATCAGCCGGGACGGGACCGGGGGGAATCAGCCCCAGCATTTT.